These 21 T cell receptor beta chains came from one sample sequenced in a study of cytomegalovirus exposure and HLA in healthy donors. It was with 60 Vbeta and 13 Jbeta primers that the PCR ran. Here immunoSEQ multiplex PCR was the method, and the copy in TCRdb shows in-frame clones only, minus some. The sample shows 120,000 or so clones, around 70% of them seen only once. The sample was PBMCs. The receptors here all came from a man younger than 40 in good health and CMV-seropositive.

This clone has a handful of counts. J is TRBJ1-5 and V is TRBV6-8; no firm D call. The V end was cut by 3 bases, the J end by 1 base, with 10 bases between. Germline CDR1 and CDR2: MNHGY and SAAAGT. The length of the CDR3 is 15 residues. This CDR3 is CASSYSQVSNQPQHF. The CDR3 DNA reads TGTGCCAGCAGTTATTCTCAGGTCAGCAATCAGCCCCAGCATTTT.

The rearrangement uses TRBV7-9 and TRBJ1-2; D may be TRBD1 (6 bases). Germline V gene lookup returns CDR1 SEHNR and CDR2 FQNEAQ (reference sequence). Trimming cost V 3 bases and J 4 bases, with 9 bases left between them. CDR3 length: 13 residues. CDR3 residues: CASSFGRGYGYTF. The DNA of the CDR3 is TGTGCCAGCAGCTTTGGCAGGGGCTATGGCTACACCTTC.

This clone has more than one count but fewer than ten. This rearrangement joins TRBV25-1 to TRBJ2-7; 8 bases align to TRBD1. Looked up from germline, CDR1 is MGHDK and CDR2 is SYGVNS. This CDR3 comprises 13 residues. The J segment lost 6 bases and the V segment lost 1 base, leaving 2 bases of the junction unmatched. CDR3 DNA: TGTGCCAGCAGTGAATGGACAGGGAGCGAGCAGTACTTC. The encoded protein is CASSEWTGSEQYF.

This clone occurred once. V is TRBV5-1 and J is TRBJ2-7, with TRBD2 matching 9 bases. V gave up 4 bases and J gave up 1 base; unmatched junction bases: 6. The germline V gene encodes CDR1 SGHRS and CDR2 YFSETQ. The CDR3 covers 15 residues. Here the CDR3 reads CASSPYSGRSYEQYF. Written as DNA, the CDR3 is TGCGCCAGCAGCCCCTATAGCGGGAGATCCTACGAGCAGTACTTC.

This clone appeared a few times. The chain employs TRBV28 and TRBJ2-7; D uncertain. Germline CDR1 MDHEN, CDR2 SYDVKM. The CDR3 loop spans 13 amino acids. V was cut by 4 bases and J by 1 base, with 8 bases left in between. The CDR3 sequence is CASSSPGSYEQYF. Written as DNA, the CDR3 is TGTGCCAGCAGTTCACCCGGTTCCTACGAGCAGTACTTC.

CDR3 in amino acids: CASSLVGLRSTDTQYF. The DNA for the CDR3 is TGTGCCAGCAGCTTGGTTGGCTTGCGGAGCACAGATACGCAGTATTTT. The chain employs TRBV5-6 and TRBJ2-3; no firm D call. CDR1 is SGHDT, CDR2 YYEEEE, per germline. The CDR3 is 16 amino acids. Trimming removed 0 bases from V and 0 bases from J, with 11 bases in between.

CDR3 in amino acids: CASSLQGAGSYNSPLHF. The DNA for the CDR3 is TGTGCCAGCAGTCTACAGGGGGCTGGGTCCTATAATTCACCCCTCCACTTT. This chain connects TRBV2 to TRBJ1-6; 9 positions match TRBD1. The J segment lost 1 base and the V segment lost 5 bases, leaving 6 bases of the junction unmatched. Germline V gives CDR1 SNHLY, CDR2 FYNNEI. This CDR3 spans 17 amino acids.

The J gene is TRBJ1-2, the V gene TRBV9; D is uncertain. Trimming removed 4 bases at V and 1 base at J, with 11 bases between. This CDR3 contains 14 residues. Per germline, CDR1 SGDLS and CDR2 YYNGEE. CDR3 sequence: CASSQIGLNYGYTF. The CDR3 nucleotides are TGTGCCAGCAGCCAAATCGGACTTAACTATGGCTACACCTTC.

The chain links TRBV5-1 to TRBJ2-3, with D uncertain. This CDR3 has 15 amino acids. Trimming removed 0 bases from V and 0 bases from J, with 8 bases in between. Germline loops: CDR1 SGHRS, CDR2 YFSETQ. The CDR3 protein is CASSLVPGSTDTQYF. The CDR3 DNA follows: TGCGCCAGCAGCTTGGTCCCGGGTAGCACAGATACGCAGTATTTT.

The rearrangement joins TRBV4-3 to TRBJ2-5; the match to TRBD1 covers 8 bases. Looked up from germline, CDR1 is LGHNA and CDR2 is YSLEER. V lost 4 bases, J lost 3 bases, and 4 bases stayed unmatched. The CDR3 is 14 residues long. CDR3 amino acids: CASSLNRGEETQYF. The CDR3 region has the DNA TGCGCCAGCAGCCTGAACAGGGGGGAAGAGACCCAGTACTTC.

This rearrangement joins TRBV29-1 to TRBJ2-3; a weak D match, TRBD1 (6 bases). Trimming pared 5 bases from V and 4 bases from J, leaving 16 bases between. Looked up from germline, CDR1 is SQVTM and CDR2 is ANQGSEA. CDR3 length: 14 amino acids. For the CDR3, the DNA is TGCAGCGTTCTGGGGGCTAGAGGGGCAGATACGCAGTATTTT. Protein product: CSVLGARGADTQYF.

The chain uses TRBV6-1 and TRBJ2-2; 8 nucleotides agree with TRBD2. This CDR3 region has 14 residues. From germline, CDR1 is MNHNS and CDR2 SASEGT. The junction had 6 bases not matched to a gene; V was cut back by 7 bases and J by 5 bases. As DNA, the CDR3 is TGTGCCAGCACCGGGAGGGGACGAACCGGGGAGCTGTTTTTT. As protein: CASTGRGRTGELFF.

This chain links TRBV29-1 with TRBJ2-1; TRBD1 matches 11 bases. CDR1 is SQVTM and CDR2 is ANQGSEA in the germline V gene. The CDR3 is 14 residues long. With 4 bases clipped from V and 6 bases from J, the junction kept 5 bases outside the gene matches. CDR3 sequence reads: CSVALGTGGNEQFF. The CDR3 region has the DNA TGCAGCGTTGCCCTTGGGACAGGGGGCAATGAGCAGTTCTTC.

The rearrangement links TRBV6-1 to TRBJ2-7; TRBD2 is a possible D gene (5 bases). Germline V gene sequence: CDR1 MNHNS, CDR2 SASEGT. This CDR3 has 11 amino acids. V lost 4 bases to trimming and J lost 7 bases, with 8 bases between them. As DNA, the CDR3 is TGTGCCAGCAGTGGAGGGTTAGAGCAGTACTTC. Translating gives CASSGGLEQYF.

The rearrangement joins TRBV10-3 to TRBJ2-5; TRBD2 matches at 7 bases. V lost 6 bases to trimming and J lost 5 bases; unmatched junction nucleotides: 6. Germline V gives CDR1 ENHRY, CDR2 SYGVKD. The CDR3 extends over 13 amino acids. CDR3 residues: CAIRTGGSETQYF. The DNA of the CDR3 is TGTGCCATCAGGACGGGAGGTAGCGAGACCCAGTACTTC.

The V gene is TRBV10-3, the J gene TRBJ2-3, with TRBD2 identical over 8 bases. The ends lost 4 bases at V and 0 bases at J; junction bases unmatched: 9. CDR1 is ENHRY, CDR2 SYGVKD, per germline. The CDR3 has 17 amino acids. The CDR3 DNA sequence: TGTGCCATCAGTGGTCTAAGCGGGAGAGAAAGCACAGATACGCAGTATTTT. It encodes CAISGLSGRESTDTQYF.

The CDR3 nucleotides read TGTGCCTGGAGTGTACAGGACAGGGATAATTCACCCCTCCACTTT. Its translation is CAWSVQDRDNSPLHF. The rearrangement links TRBV30 to TRBJ1-6, with 8 positions matching TRBD1. V shed 0 bases, J shed 5 bases, and the junction held 3 bases outside the gene matches. The CDR3 contains 15 residues. Germline V gene sequence: CDR1 GTSNPN, CDR2 SVGIG (reference sequence).

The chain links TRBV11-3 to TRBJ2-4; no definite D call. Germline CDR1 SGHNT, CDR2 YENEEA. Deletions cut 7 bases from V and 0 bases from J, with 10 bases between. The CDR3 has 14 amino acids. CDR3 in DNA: TGTGCCAGCACCGAGTCCTTAGCCAAAAACATTCAGTACTTC. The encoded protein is CASTESLAKNIQYF.

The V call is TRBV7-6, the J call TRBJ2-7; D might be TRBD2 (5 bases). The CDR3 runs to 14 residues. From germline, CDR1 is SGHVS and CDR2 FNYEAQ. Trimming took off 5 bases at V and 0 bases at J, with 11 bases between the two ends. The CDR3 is CASSVTGSSYEQYF. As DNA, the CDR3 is TGTGCCAGCAGCGTGACGGGGAGCTCCTACGAGCAGTACTTC.

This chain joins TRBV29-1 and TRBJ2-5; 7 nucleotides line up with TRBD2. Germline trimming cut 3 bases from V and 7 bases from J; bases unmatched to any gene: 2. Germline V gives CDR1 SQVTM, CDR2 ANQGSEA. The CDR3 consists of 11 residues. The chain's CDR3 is CSVDREGTQYF. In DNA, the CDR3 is TGCAGCGTTGACAGGGAGGGGACCCAGTACTTC.

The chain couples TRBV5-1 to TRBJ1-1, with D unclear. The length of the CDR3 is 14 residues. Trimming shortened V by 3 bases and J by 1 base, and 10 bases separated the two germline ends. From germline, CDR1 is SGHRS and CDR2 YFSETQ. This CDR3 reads CASSWERWNTEAFF. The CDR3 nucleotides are TGCGCCAGCAGCTGGGAGAGGTGGAACACTGAAGCTTTCTTT.